What follows are 31 T cell receptor beta chains derived from one specimen sequenced in a study of glioma-infiltrating T cells after dendritic cell vaccination. Produced via immunoSEQ multiplex PCR; TCRdb's table is partial and in-frame only. The data hold 75,000 to 100,000 clones, with 79% observed a single time. The specimen comprised blood, sampled before dendritic cell vaccination. Every receptor here comes from a human donor with glioblastoma.

This clone has a single count. The chain couples TRBV30 to TRBJ1-2; D is possibly TRBD1 (5 bases). This CDR3 contains 12 residues. The germline V and J ends were trimmed by 2 bases and 6 bases, with 10 bases remaining between them. Germline loops: CDR1 GTSNPN, CDR2 SVGIG (reference sequence). The CDR3 sequence: CAWSLTVHGYTF. The CDR3 coding sequence is TGTGCCTGGAGTCTGACAGTCCATGGCTACACCTTC.

This clone came up a few times. The chain links TRBV4-2 to TRBJ1-3; 7 bases are a match to TRBD1. The ends lost 1 base at V and 0 bases at J; junction bases unmatched: 6. In germline, CDR1 is LGHNA, CDR2 YNFKEQ. The CDR3 extends over 17 amino acids. The CDR3 coding sequence is TGTGCCAGCAGCCAAGTAACAGGGGCCTCCTCTGGAAACACCATATATTTT. It yields the protein CASSQVTGASSGNTIYF.

The V gene is TRBV4-1, the J gene TRBJ2-7; the match to TRBD1 covers 8 bases. Germline trimming cut 3 bases from V and 4 bases from J; bases unmatched to any gene: 2. The germline V gene has CDR1 MGHRA and CDR2 YSYEKL. This CDR3 spans 13 amino acids. The CDR3 loop is CASSQDREYEQYF. In DNA, the CDR3 is TGCGCCAGCAGCCAGGACAGGGAATACGAGCAGTACTTC.

The J gene is TRBJ2-6, the V gene TRBV4-1; 12 bases align to TRBD2. The CDR3 runs to 19 residues. The V segment lost 4 bases and the J segment 0 bases; nucleotides outside the gene matches: 7. CDR1 and CDR2 (germline): MGHRA, YSYEKL. CDR3 amino acids: CASSRILAGGISGANVLTF. CDR3 DNA sequence: TGCGCCAGCAGCCGAATCCTAGCGGGAGGGATCTCTGGGGCCAACGTCCTGACTTTC.

The chain combines TRBV5-1 with TRBJ1-4, with 9 bases identical to TRBD1. The CDR3 is 15 residues long. The V and J ends lost 4 bases and 5 bases, in that order; junction bases with no gene match: 6. Germline CDR1 SGHRS, CDR2 YFSETQ. This CDR3 reads CASSTGTGKNEKLFF. CDR3 nucleotide sequence: TGCGCCAGCAGCACAGGGACAGGGAAGAATGAAAAACTGTTTTTT. Together with reference TRBV5-1 and TRBJ1-4, the CDR3 gives the full variable domain: KAGVTQTPRYLIKTRGQQVTLSCSPISGHRSVSWYQQTPGQGLQFLFEYFSETQRNKGNFPGRFSGRQFSNSRSEMNVSTLELGDSALYLCASSTGTGKNEKLFFGSGTQLSVL.

This clone has just a few counts. The chain employs TRBV7-9 and TRBJ2-3; 7 nucleotides align to TRBD2. V trimming: 1 base; J trimming: 4 bases; junction bases outside the gene matches: 2. The CDR3 spans 14 residues. Germline lookup yields CDR1 SEHNR and CDR2 FQNEAQ (reference sequence). CDR3 in DNA: TGTGCCAGCAGCTTAGTGGGGGGGGCAGATACGCAGTATTTT. Translation: CASSLVGGADTQYF.

The chain links TRBV12-5 to TRBJ1-1; tentatively, D is TRBD1 (6 bases). CDR1 is LGHNT and CDR2 is FRNRAP in the germline V gene. The CDR3 is made up of 12 amino acids. Trimming stripped 9 bases from V and 1 base from J, with 9 bases between. The CDR3 region has the DNA TGTGCTAGGGTGACAGGGAACACTGAAGCTTTCTTT. Protein sequence: CARVTGNTEAFF.

The DNA of the CDR3 is TGTGCCAGCAGCCTTAAACCCCTTCATACCGGCTCTGGAAACACCATATATTTT. It codes for CASSLKPLHTGSGNTIYF. This sequence joins TRBV9 and TRBJ1-3, with D hard to call. Trimming pared 4 bases from V and 0 bases from J, leaving 20 bases between. Per germline, CDR1 SGDLS and CDR2 YYNGEE. This CDR3 has 18 amino acids.

The chain employs TRBV5-1 and TRBJ2-5; D may be TRBD1 (7 bases). This CDR3 comprises 15 residues. Trimming left V 0 bases short and J 4 bases short, with 13 bases between. Germline assignment: CDR1 SGHRS and CDR2 YFSETQ. The CDR3 is CASSLARGARETQYF. DNA for the CDR3: TGCGCCAGCAGCTTGGCCAGGGGGGCTCGAGAGACCCAGTACTTC.

CDR3 amino acids: CASSFPGNEQFF. CDR3 nucleotide sequence: TGTGCCAGCAGCTTCCCCGGCAATGAGCAGTTCTTC. The rearrangement links TRBV7-2 to TRBJ2-1; D is undetermined. CDR1 SGHTA and CDR2 FQGNSA come from the germline V gene. V lost 3 bases and J 6 bases, leaving 6 bases between the germline ends. The CDR3 is 12 residues long.

The chain has TRBV7-9 and TRBJ2-5, with D perhaps matching TRBD1 (5 bases). CDR1 and CDR2 (germline): SEHNR, FQNEAQ (reference sequence). This CDR3 comprises 14 residues. Trimming left V 5 bases short and J 1 base short, with 11 bases between. The CDR3 DNA is TGTGCCAGCAGCCTTCCACAGGTCCAAGAGACCCAGTACTTC. This sequence encodes CASSLPQVQETQYF.

The chain recombines TRBV28 with TRBJ2-4; D might be TRBD2 (6 bases). Germline values: CDR1 MDHEN, CDR2 SYDVKM. The CDR3 length is 15 residues. Trimming took off 3 bases at V and 0 bases at J, with 9 bases between the two ends. CDR3 loop: CASSFPGGAKNIQYF. CDR3 DNA sequence: TGTGCCAGCAGTTTTCCCGGGGGAGCCAAAAACATTCAGTACTTC. Variable domain in full (rest from reference TRBV28 and TRBJ2-4): DVKVTQSSRYLVKRTGEKVFLECVQDMDHENMFWYRQDPGLGLRLIYFSYDVKMKEKGDIPEGYSVSREKKERFSLILESASTNQTSMYLCASSFPGGAKNIQYFGAGTRLSVL.

Here the CDR3 reads CASRPGGQNTGELFF. DNA of the CDR3: TGTGCCAGCAGGCCGGGGGGGCAGAACACCGGGGAGCTGTTTTTT. This chain joins TRBV28 and TRBJ2-2; TRBD2 agrees at 8 bases. After removal of 6 bases from V and 1 base from J, the junction contained 4 bases not matched to a gene. This CDR3 contains 15 residues. Germline V gene lookup returns CDR1 MDHEN and CDR2 SYDVKM.

This clone was counted a single time. The V call is TRBV28, the J call TRBJ2-7, with 12 positions matching TRBD1. This CDR3 region has 18 residues. Per the germline V gene, CDR1 is MDHEN and CDR2 is SYDVKM. The V segment lost 4 bases and the J segment 1 base; nucleotides outside the gene matches: 11. CDR3 in amino acids: CASSSSPPGQGASYEQYF. DNA of the CDR3: TGTGCCAGCAGTTCCTCTCCTCCGGGACAGGGGGCTTCCTACGAGCAGTACTTC. The complete variable domain, with remaining parts taken from reference TRBV28 and TRBJ2-7, reads DVKVTQSSRYLVKRTGEKVFLECVQDMDHENMFWYRQDPGLGLRLIYFSYDVKMKEKGDIPEGYSVSREKKERFSLILESASTNQTSMYLCASSSSPPGQGASYEQYFGPGTRLTVT.

This clone was seen only once. The chain recombines TRBV19 with TRBJ1-2, with 9 bases matching TRBD1. Germline V gene data show CDR1 as LNHDA and CDR2 as SQIVND (reference sequence). With 4 bases clipped from V and 5 bases from J, the junction kept 11 bases outside the gene matches. This CDR3 has 16 residues. This CDR3 reads CASSTKQGAAWYGYTF. The CDR3 DNA is TGTGCCAGTAGTACGAAACAGGGGGCGGCGTGGTATGGCTACACCTTC. Full variable domain (remainder filled in from reference TRBV19 and TRBJ1-2): DGGITQSPKYLFRKEGQNVTLSCEQNLNHDAMYWYRQDPGQGLRLIYYSQIVNDFQKGDIAEGYSVSREKKESFPLTVTSAQKNPTAFYLCASSTKQGAAWYGYTFGSGTRLTVV.

This clone was seen only a few times. The rearrangement uses TRBV5-6 and TRBJ2-1; the match to TRBD2 covers 8 bases. Per the germline V gene, CDR1 is SGHDT and CDR2 is YYEEEE. The V segment lost 0 bases and the J segment 7 bases; nucleotides outside the gene matches: 18. This CDR3 region has 19 residues. DNA of the CDR3: TGTGCCAGCAGCTTGGATGGGGCAGTTACCGGGACTAGGAGGAATGAGCAGTTCTTC. It codes for CASSLDGAVTGTRRNEQFF.

The V call is TRBV9, the J call TRBJ2-1; TRBD2 agrees at 11 bases. V trimming: 1 base; J trimming: 7 bases; junction bases outside the gene matches: 4. Germline values: CDR1 SGDLS, CDR2 YYNGEE. This CDR3 has 15 amino acids. The CDR3 sequence: CASSVIAGGGNEQFF. The DNA of the CDR3 is TGTGCCAGCAGCGTAATAGCGGGAGGGGGAAATGAGCAGTTCTTC.

The chain couples TRBV27 to TRBJ1-2; 11 bases agree with TRBD1. V lost 5 bases and J lost 8; bases outside the gene matches: 10. Germline V gene sequence: CDR1 MNHEY, CDR2 SMNVEV (reference sequence). The CDR3 is 15 residues long. CDR3 DNA: TGTGCCAGCAGTACTAACGGACAGGGGGCTCTCGGCTACACCTTC. Translated: CASSTNGQGALGYTF.

The CDR3: CASSALRTYNEQFF. Here the CDR3 DNA reads TGTGCCAGCAGCGCCCTACGAACCTACAATGAGCAGTTCTTC. V and J are TRBV9 and TRBJ2-1, with D unresolved. Germline values: CDR1 SGDLS, CDR2 YYNGEE. The V end was cut by 3 bases, the J end by 2 bases, with 9 bases between. The CDR3 extends over 14 amino acids.

This chain connects TRBV5-1 to TRBJ2-1; 11 bases match TRBD2. V shed 4 bases, J shed 6 bases, and the junction held 6 bases outside the gene matches. From germline, CDR1 is SGHRS and CDR2 YFSETQ. The CDR3 extends over 15 amino acids. This chain's CDR3 is CASSVLAGAANEQFF. In DNA, the CDR3 is TGCGCCAGCAGCGTACTAGCGGGAGCCGCCAATGAGCAGTTCTTC. The full variable domain, its missing parts supplied by reference TRBV5-1 and TRBJ2-1, is KAGVTQTPRYLIKTRGQQVTLSCSPISGHRSVSWYQQTPGQGLQFLFEYFSETQRNKGNFPGRFSGRQFSNSRSEMNVSTLELGDSALYLCASSVLAGAANEQFFGPGTRLTVL.

This sequence joins TRBV5-6 and TRBJ1-2, with a tentative D call TRBD1 (6 bases). The CDR3 has 15 residues. Germline V lookup: CDR1 SGHDT, CDR2 YYEEEE. Trimming took off 4 bases at V and 4 bases at J, with 17 bases between the two ends. In nucleotides, the CDR3 is TGTGCCAGCAGCCCCGGCGTACGAGGGGGCTATGGCTACACCTTC. It codes for CASSPGVRGGYGYTF. The whole variable domain, filled in from reference TRBV5-6 and TRBJ1-2, reads DAGVTQSPTHLIKTRGQQVTLRCSPKSGHDTVSWYQQALGQGPQFIFQYYEEEERQRGNFPDRFSGHQFPNYSSELNVNALLLGDSALYLCASSPGVRGGYGYTFGSGTRLTVV.

This chain connects TRBV10-3 to TRBJ1-6; 8 nucleotides match TRBD1. Per germline, CDR1 ENHRY and CDR2 SYGVKD. This CDR3 contains 17 residues. The V gene end was trimmed by 2 bases and the J gene end by 9 bases; junction bases not matched to a gene: 12. In DNA, the CDR3 is TGTGCCATCAGTGAGAATAAGGGACAGGTGGGGAGTTCACCCCTCCACTTT. This translates into CAISENKGQVGSSPLHF.

This rearrangement joins TRBV5-1 to TRBJ2-5; TRBD1 aligns across 7 bases. The germline V gene encodes CDR1 SGHRS and CDR2 YFSETQ. The V segment lost 4 bases and the J segment 1 base; nucleotides outside the gene matches: 7. The CDR3 contains 15 residues. The CDR3 here is CASSPTPGGQETQYF. The DNA for the CDR3 is TGCGCCAGCAGCCCCACCCCAGGGGGCCAAGAGACCCAGTACTTC.

The V and J genes are TRBV6-6 and TRBJ2-1, with a tentative D call TRBD2 (6 bases). V was shortened by 6 bases and J by 1 base, with 7 bases between the two germline ends. The CDR3 runs 13 residues. Germline V gene lookup returns CDR1 MNHNY and CDR2 SVGAGI (reference sequence). This CDR3 is CASSGGSYNEQFF. The DNA of the CDR3 is TGTGCCAGCAGCGGGGGATCCTACAATGAGCAGTTCTTC.

J is TRBJ2-3 and V is TRBV27; TRBD1 matches 9 bases. CDR3 length equals 16 residues. Germline-derived CDR1 and CDR2 are MNHEY and SMNVEV (reference sequence). The V segment lost 2 bases and the J segment 2 bases; nucleotides outside the gene matches: 5. The CDR3 region is CASSLRNRGLTDTQYF. The DNA of the CDR3 is TGTGCCAGCAGTTTAAGGAACAGGGGGCTCACAGATACGCAGTATTTT.

The CDR3 loop is CASKPTRGNQPQHF. For the CDR3, the DNA is TGTGCCAGCAAACCCACACGGGGCAATCAGCCCCAGCATTTT. The rearrangement links TRBV28 to TRBJ1-5; no clear D gene. V lost 7 bases to trimming and J lost 2 bases, with 12 bases between them. The CDR3 is made up of 14 amino acids. CDR1 is MDHEN, CDR2 SYDVKM, per germline.

This clone appeared once. The CDR3 here is CASSLGAATF. The CDR3 DNA follows: TGTGCCAGCAGCTTGGGAGCCGCCACCTTC. V and J are TRBV5-8 and TRBJ1-2; D remains ambiguous. Germline V gene lookup returns CDR1 SGHTS and CDR2 YDEGEE. V shed 0 bases and J shed 13 bases, with 7 bases lying between them. The CDR3 has 10 amino acids.

This rearrangement joins TRBV5-8 to TRBJ1-5; 8 bases map to TRBD1. The ends lost 4 bases at V and 3 bases at J; junction bases unmatched: 3. From germline, CDR1 is SGHTS and CDR2 YDEGEE. This CDR3 has 14 residues. CDR3 residues: CASSRTGFNQPQHF. DNA of the CDR3: TGTGCCAGCAGCCGGACAGGGTTCAATCAGCCCCAGCATTTT. Variable domain in full (rest from reference TRBV5-8 and TRBJ1-5): EAGVTQSPTHLIKTRGQQATLRCSPISGHTSVYWYQQALGLGLQFLLWYDEGEERNRGNFPPRFSGRQFPNYSSELNVNALELEDSALYLCASSRTGFNQPQHFGDGTRLSIL.

The gene calls are TRBV5-1 and TRBJ2-5; D perhaps matches TRBD2 (5 bases). Looked up from germline, CDR1 is SGHRS and CDR2 is YFSETQ. The CDR3 extends over 12 amino acids. Trimming removed 7 bases at V and 2 bases at J, with 9 bases between. CDR3 in amino acids: CASSTGQETQYF. The CDR3 DNA is TGCGCCAGCTCCACGGGGCAAGAGACCCAGTACTTC.

The chain links TRBV9 to TRBJ2-1; 8 nucleotides line up with TRBD2. With V trimmed by 0 bases and J by 9 bases, 11 bases remained unmatched. The CDR3 is 16 amino acids. Germline loops: CDR1 SGDLS, CDR2 YYNGEE. The CDR3 reads CASSVAPGGTYGEQFF. The CDR3 coding sequence is TGTGCCAGCAGCGTAGCCCCGGGGGGGACTTACGGTGAGCAGTTCTTC.

J is TRBJ1-3 and V is TRBV19; D unresolved. The CDR3 length is 15 residues. Germline V gene data show CDR1 as LNHDA and CDR2 as SQIVND (reference sequence). Between the trimmed V and J ends, which lost 3 bases and 0 bases, there was a span of 9 bases. The CDR3 sequence: CASSMTAASGNTIYF. DNA for the CDR3: TGTGCCAGTAGTATGACGGCGGCCTCTGGAAACACCATATATTTT.